Listed here is a single T cell receptor beta chain. Its cognate antigen is unknown. The data stem from a study of vaccination and CD4 T cells after COVID-19. The Oncomine TCR Beta short-read assay sequenced DNA from cultured CD4+ T cells. TCRdb re-derived calls from the PCR reads in MiXCR, one entry per CDR3 protein. Of approximately 18,000 distinct CDR3 sequences detected, less than 30% appear once; the ten largest clones hold approximately 15%. Points from the study as a whole: Going from 21 to 38, median SARS-CoV-2-reactive clonotypes did not rise significantly.

Regarding treatment: approximately nine-day PBMC culture with coronavirus spike peptide pools or control peptides (ViraFEST assay). CDR3 length: 14 residues. The V end lost 3 bases, the J end lost 3 bases, and 11 bases lay between the germline ends. The sample was cultured CD4+ T cells from blood. The TCR was taken from a human donor with COVID-19. The chain couples TRBV12-3 or TRBV12-4 to TRBJ1-1; TRBD1 might be the D (5 bases). CDR3 nucleotide sequence: TGTGCCAGCAGTTTTGGGGGAGGAGACACTGAAGCTTTCTTT. Translated: CASSFGGGDTEAFF.